Listed below are T cell receptor beta chains from one sample, sequenced in a study of blood T cell repertoires in COVID-19. Generated by immunoSEQ multiplex PCR, the TCRdb table keeps only in-frame clones and is missing some. Of some 400,000 clones listed, around 87% are singletons. The specimen sequenced was peripheral blood. Every receptor here comes from a woman aged 25-40 years with COVID-19, enrolled during active disease. Each CDR3 is given with its conserved first and last residue. D genes are given only for firm matches. Only some rows state a clone size, as once, few, many or a class for expanded clones.

abundance,d_gene,j_gene,v_gene,CDR3nt,CDR3aa
.,.,TRBJ2-2,TRBV5-5,TGTGCCAGCAGCTTTAGGCAGGATAACACCGGGGAGCTGTTTTTT,CASSFRQDNTGELFF
.,.,TRBJ1-1,TRBV19,TGTGCCAGTAGTTTGGGCGATGCTGAAGCTTTCTTT,CASSLGDAEAFF
.,.,TRBJ1-2,TRBV7-3,TGTGCCAGCAGCCCAGGCCGGTCGGCTGGCTACACCTTC,CASSPGRSAGYTF
once,.,TRBJ2-1,TRBV28,TGTGCCAGCAGGTTAACTAGCAGATACAATGAGCAGTTCTTC,CASRLTSRYNEQFF
.,TRBD2,TRBJ2-7,TRBV7-9,TGTGCCAGCAGCTTAGTAAGCGGGAGGGGCGAGCAGTACTTC,CASSLVSGRGEQYF
.,.,TRBJ1-1,TRBV6-2/TRBV6-3,TGTGCCAGCAGTTACCCCGCAGGGCCTGAAGCTTTCTTT,CASSYPAGPEAFF
few,.,TRBJ2-2,TRBV7-3,TGTGCCAGCAGCCCCAACGGGATGAACACCGGGGAGCTGTTTTTT,CASSPNGMNTGELFF
.,.,TRBJ2-3,TRBV28,TGTGCCAGCAGTTTATTCGGGGAGAGGGCAGATACGCAGTATTTT,CASSLFGERADTQYF
once,.,TRBJ2-1,TRBV5-4,TGTGCCAGCAGCTTGGTTAGGGGCAATGAGCAGTTCTTC,CASSLVRGNEQFF
.,TRBD1,TRBJ2-2,TRBV5-1,TGCGCCAGCAGCTTGGGGACAGGGGGGACCGGGGAGCTGTTTTTT,CASSLGTGGTGELFF
.,TRBD1,TRBJ2-2,TRBV3-1/TRBV3-2,TGTGCCAGCAGCCAAGAGACAGGGGCCGGGAAGCTGTTTTTT,CASSQETGAGKLFF
once,.,TRBJ1-5,TRBV27,TGTGCCAGCAGTCCCTATAGCAATCAGCCCCAGCATTTT,CASSPYSNQPQHF
.,TRBD1,TRBJ2-2,TRBV2,TGTGCCAGCAGGTACAGGGGTTCCGGGGAGCTGTTTTTT,CASRYRGSGELFF
.,.,TRBJ2-5,TRBV5-6,TGTGCCAGCAGCTTGAACGGGATTCAAGAGACCCAGTACTTC,CASSLNGIQETQYF
.,TRBD2,TRBJ2-3,TRBV9,TGTGCCAGCAGCGTAGCGGGAGCGGGAGGGCCTCAAGATACGCAGTATTTT,CASSVAGAGGPQDTQYF
.,TRBD1,TRBJ2-6,TRBV30,TGTGCCTGGACCCAAGATCGACAGGGCTTATACTCTGGGGCCAACGTCCTGACTTTC,CAWTQDRQGLYSGANVLTF
.,.,TRBJ2-5,TRBV9,TGTGCCAGCAGCGTAGCTTGGGCGGTCCAGGGGCCCCAGTACTTC,CASSVAWAVQGPQYF
few,TRBD1,TRBJ1-4,TRBV28,TGTGCCAGCAGTCCCGGGACAGGGTACAATGAAAAACTGTTTTTT,CASSPGTGYNEKLFF
.,TRBD2,TRBJ2-2,TRBV27,TGTGCCAGCAAACGACTAGCGGGAGGGCCAAACACCGGGGAGCTGTTTTTT,CASKRLAGGPNTGELFF
.,TRBD2,TRBJ2-1,TRBV25-1,TGTGCCAGCAGTGAAGCTGGACTAGCGTCCTACAATGAGCAGTTCTTC,CASSEAGLASYNEQFF
.,.,TRBJ2-7,TRBV5-6,TGTGCCAGCAGCTTCCAGGGGAACTACGAGCAGTACTTC,CASSFQGNYEQYF
.,TRBD1,TRBJ1-2,TRBV30,TGTGCCTGGACCTGGGGAACAGGGGCCAGGGGCTACACCTTC,CAWTWGTGARGYTF
.,.,TRBJ2-2,TRBV30,TGTGCCTGGAGAAAAGAACTTTTTTTCACCGGGGAGCTGTTTTTT,CAWRKELFFTGELFF
once,TRBD2,TRBJ2-3,TRBV11-3,TGTGCCAGCAGCTTAGGTGCGGGGGCAGATACGCAGTATTTT,CASSLGAGADTQYF
.,TRBD1,TRBJ1-5,TRBV4-3,TGCGCCAGCAGCCAGGGACAGGGGGACAATCAGCCCCAGCATTTT,CASSQGQGDNQPQHF
.,.,TRBJ1-5,TRBV27,TGTGCCAGCAGTACGGGAGAGGGAGGGCCCCAGCATTTT,CASSTGEGGPQHF
.,TRBD1,TRBJ1-1,TRBV7-9,TGTGCCAGCAGCTTAATTAGGGGGCGAAACACTGAAGCTTTCTTT,CASSLIRGRNTEAFF
.,.,TRBJ1-1,TRBV28,TGTGCCAGCAGTTCCCCTAAGGCGGGTCGAATTGAAGCTTTCTTT,CASSSPKAGRIEAFF
.,.,TRBJ1-5,TRBV4-3,TGCGCCAGCAGCCAAGACCGTGGCAGCAATCAGCCCCAGCATTTT,CASSQDRGSNQPQHF
.,TRBD2,TRBJ2-3,TRBV14,TGTGCCAGCAGCCTCAGAGGGGTCCGAACTAGCGGGAGAGCAGATACGCAGTATTTT,CASSLRGVRTSGRADTQYF
.,TRBD1,TRBJ2-1,TRBV24-1,TGTGCCACCAGTGACAAGAACAGGGGTAAGGATAATGAGCAGTTCTTC,CATSDKNRGKDNEQFF
.,TRBD1,TRBJ1-5,TRBV19,TGTGCCAGGACTAGGAACAGGGGACGGAAAGGACCCAATCAGCCCCAGCATTTT,CARTRNRGRKGPNQPQHF
.,TRBD1,TRBJ1-1,TRBV6-5,TGTGCCAGCAGGGAGACCGGGACAGGTAACACTGAAGCTTTCTTT,CASRETGTGNTEAFF
.,.,TRBJ2-7,TRBV10-2,TGCGCCAGCAGTATAACAGAGACCTACGAGCAGTACTTC,CASSITETYEQYF
.,TRBD1,TRBJ2-7,TRBV6-5,TGTGCCAGCAGTTCAGGGGGCGCGGAATACGAGCAGTACTTC,CASSSGGAEYEQYF
.,TRBD2,TRBJ2-1,TRBV3-1/TRBV3-2,TGTGCCAGCAGCCAAGTACTAGCGGCCTACAATGAGCAGTTCTTC,CASSQVLAAYNEQFF
.,TRBD1,TRBJ1-1,TRBV10-3,TGTGCCATCAGTGAGCTTGGACAGGGAGGTGAAGCTTTCTTT,CAISELGQGGEAFF
.,.,TRBJ1-1,TRBV28,TGTGCCAGCAGTTTGCCAGTCATGAACACTGAAGCTTTCTTT,CASSLPVMNTEAFF
.,TRBD1,TRBJ2-5,TRBV5-4,TGTGCCACCAAACTAGGGACAGAAGAGACCCAGTACTTC,CATKLGTEETQYF
.,TRBD1,TRBJ2-7,TRBV2,TGTGCCAGCTCCCGACAGGGGGCCTCCTACGAGCAGTACTTC,CASSRQGASYEQYF
.,.,TRBJ2-5,TRBV5-1,TGCGCCAGCTTTGGTCAGACACAAGAGACCCAGTACTTC,CASFGQTQETQYF
.,.,TRBJ1-2,TRBV20-1,TGCAGTGCTAGTGGGGGGCGGTATGGCTACACCTTC,CSASGGRYGYTF
once,.,TRBJ1-2,TRBV20-1,TGCAGTGCTAGGGGGACTGGTGGCTACACCTTC,CSARGTGGYTF
.,TRBD1,TRBJ2-5,TRBV5-4,TGTGCCAGCAGCTTGGCCCAGGGGGCATTTGAGACCCAGTACTTC,CASSLAQGAFETQYF
.,.,TRBJ2-7,TRBV6-5,TGTGCCAGCAGGCTCGGACGGACGGTGGGAGGAGAGCAGTACTTC,CASRLGRTVGGEQYF
once,.,TRBJ2-7,TRBV5-1,TGCGCCAGCAGCGATCCAGCGGGTGGCTACGAGCAGTACTTC,CASSDPAGGYEQYF
.,TRBD2,TRBJ2-7,TRBV28,TGTGCCAGCAGTGGGACTAGCTTTCCCTACGAGCAGTACTTC,CASSGTSFPYEQYF
.,.,TRBJ2-4,TRBV19,TGTGCCAGTAGTATCGTTTCCCTAGCCAAAAACATTCAGTACTTC,CASSIVSLAKNIQYF
.,.,TRBJ1-4,TRBV28,TGTGCCAGCAGTCTAGGCCCAGAGAATGAAAAACTGTTTTTT,CASSLGPENEKLFF